The 26 T cell receptor beta chains below come from one sample, sequenced in a study of blood T cell repertoires in COVID-19. Produced via immunoSEQ multiplex PCR; TCRdb's table is partial and in-frame only. The data hold roughly 200,000 clones, with more than 60% observed a single time. Sequencing was done on a sample of peripheral blood. The source of these receptors is a man aged 50 or older who had recovered from COVID-19.

The gene calls are TRBV14 and TRBJ2-1; no firm D call. Trimming cost V 0 bases and J 4 bases, with 13 bases left between them. The germline gives CDR1 SGHDN, CDR2 FVKESK. The CDR3 is 16 amino acids. The DNA of the CDR3 is TGTGCCAGCAGCCAAGATTTAGTAGCCGCATACAATGAGCAGTTCTTC. Translation: CASSQDLVAAYNEQFF.

This clone was seen only a few times. CDR3 region: CASSSNTASGNEQFF. DNA for the CDR3: TGTGCCAGTAGTTCCAACACAGCCTCCGGCAATGAGCAGTTCTTC. V usage is TRBV19 and J usage is TRBJ2-1; no clear D. Germline V gives CDR1 LNHDA, CDR2 SQIVND (reference sequence). The length of the CDR3 is 15 residues. Trimming removed 5 bases at V and 6 bases at J, with 17 bases between.

This sequence joins TRBV19 and TRBJ2-1, with 11 bases that match TRBD2. Looked up from germline, CDR1 is LNHDA and CDR2 is SQIVND (reference sequence). The CDR3 consists of 18 residues. Trimming cost V 8 bases and J 2 bases; bases outside gene matches: 14. CDR3 region: CASRRGLAGGAAYNEQFF. The CDR3 bases are TGTGCCAGTCGCCGCGGACTAGCGGGTGGGGCCGCCTACAATGAGCAGTTCTTC. The full variable domain, with the rest looked up from reference TRBV19 and TRBJ2-1, is DGGITQSPKYLFRKEGQNVTLSCEQNLNHDAMYWYRQDPGQGLRLIYYSQIVNDFQKGDIAEGYSVSREKKESFPLTVTSAQKNPTAFYLCASRRGLAGGAAYNEQFFGPGTRLTVL.

The J gene is TRBJ1-6, the V gene TRBV5-6; 7 bases line up with TRBD1. After removal of 10 bases from V and 10 bases from J, the junction contained 29 bases not matched to a gene. Germline CDR1 is SGHDT and CDR2 is YYEEEE. The CDR3 is made up of 19 amino acids. For the CDR3, the DNA is TGTGCCGTAAAAGAAGCTTGGGTCCGACAGGGTCGTTTTTGGTCACCCCTCCACTTT. This codes for CAVKEAWVRQGRFWSPLHF.

This clone showed up just a few times. V gene TRBV18 combines with J gene TRBJ1-1, with D perhaps matching TRBD1 (5 bases). There are 14 residues in the CDR3. With 7 bases removed from V and 4 bases from J, the gap between germline ends came to 16 bases. Germline V gene sequence: CDR1 KGHSH, CDR2 LQKENI. The CDR3 region is CASFPGTGGTEAFF. DNA for the CDR3: TGTGCCAGCTTTCCCGGGACCGGGGGCACTGAAGCTTTCTTT. Looking up the rest from reference TRBV18 and TRBJ1-1 gives the full variable domain: NAGVMQNPRHLVRRRGQEARLRCSPMKGHSHVYWYRQLPEEGLKFMVYLQKENIIDESGMPKERFSAEFPKEGPSILRIQQVVRGDSAAYFCASFPGTGGTEAFFGQGTRLTVV.

This clone was seen a single time. The chain links TRBV5-1 to TRBJ1-6, with a tentative D call TRBD1 (5 bases). Trimming stripped 5 bases from V and 10 bases from J, with 19 bases between. CDR1 and CDR2 from the germline V gene are SGHRS and YFSETQ. The CDR3 runs 15 residues. The CDR3 sequence is CASRPTGSGDSPLHF. The CDR3 nucleotides are TGCGCCAGCAGGCCAACAGGTTCGGGAGACTCACCCCTCCACTTT.

CDR3 loop: CASVGGRGLEQFF. The CDR3 DNA follows: TGTGCCAGCGTAGGCGGGAGGGGACTTGAGCAGTTCTTC. V usage is TRBV2 and J usage is TRBJ2-1; TRBD2 matches at 9 bases. Trimming cost V 8 bases and J 9 bases; bases outside gene matches: 8. Germline values: CDR1 SNHLY, CDR2 FYNNEI. This CDR3 region has 13 residues.

V is TRBV19 and J is TRBJ2-7; tentative D call: TRBD2 (5 bases). The length of the CDR3 is 13 residues. Germline assignment: CDR1 LNHDA and CDR2 SQIVND (reference sequence). Trimming took 0 bases from V and 7 from J, leaving 10 bases between them. The CDR3 is CASSIEEAGEQYF. CDR3 coding DNA: TGTGCCAGTAGTATAGAGGAGGCTGGGGAGCAGTACTTC.

This clone has just a few counts. The V call is TRBV3-1 (or the pseudogene TRBV3-2), the J call TRBJ2-1; no reliable D call. The V gene lost 3 bases and the J gene lost 8 bases, with 5 bases spanning the gap. The CDR3 length is 11 residues. Germline CDR1 and CDR2: LGHDT and YNNKEL (reference sequence). This chain's CDR3 is CASSQTDEQFF. CDR3 coding DNA: TGTGCCAGCAGCCAGACTGATGAGCAGTTCTTC.

This clone has only a few counts. The rearrangement links TRBV6-6 to TRBJ1-5; a weak D match, TRBD1 (5 bases). In germline, CDR1 is MNHNY, CDR2 SVGAGI (reference sequence). V lost 0 bases and J lost 1, with 10 bases in between. This CDR3 spans 16 amino acids. CDR3 region: CASSYSQGPSNQPQHF. As DNA, the CDR3 is TGTGCCAGCAGTTACTCGCAGGGCCCGAGCAATCAGCCCCAGCATTTT.

The V call is TRBV28, the J call TRBJ1-1; a weak D match, TRBD1 (5 bases). CDR3 length: 15 amino acids. V shed 5 bases and J shed 1 base, with 14 bases lying between them. Germline CDR1 is MDHEN and CDR2 is SYDVKM. The CDR3 nucleotides are TGTGCCAGCAGTCTACAGGTCCACAGGAACACTGAAGCTTTCTTT. Its protein product is CASSLQVHRNTEAFF.

This chain connects TRBV14 to TRBJ2-3, with 7 bases matching TRBD1. V lost 5 bases to trimming and J lost 2 bases; unmatched junction nucleotides: 7. The length of the CDR3 is 15 residues. Germline V gives CDR1 SGHDN, CDR2 FVKESK. The CDR3 nucleotides are TGTGCCAGCAGCGGCACGGGACAGTACACAGATACGCAGTATTTT. It translates to CASSGTGQYTDTQYF.

The chain recombines TRBV7-2 with TRBJ2-2, with D perhaps matching TRBD2 (5 bases). V was shortened by 5 bases and J by 4 bases, with 17 bases between the two germline ends. The CDR3 covers 16 residues. Germline CDR1 SGHTA, CDR2 FQGNSA. The DNA for the CDR3 is TGTGCCAGCAGCCCCCGACCCCTAGCCTCCACCGGGGAGCTGTTTTTT. Amino acid sequence: CASSPRPLASTGELFF. The full variable domain, completed using reference TRBV7-2 and TRBJ2-2, is GAGVSQSPSNKVTEKGKDVELRCDPISGHTALYWYRQSLGQGLEFLIYFQGNSAPDKSGLPSDRFSAERTGGSVSTLTIQRTQQEDSAVYLCASSPRPLASTGELFFGEGSRLTVL.

This clone was recorded a few times. The gene calls are TRBV4-1 and TRBJ2-7, with 9 bases fitting TRBD1. The CDR3 totals 16 residues. V trimming: 4 bases; J trimming: 0 bases; junction bases outside the gene matches: 7. CDR1 is MGHRA, CDR2 YSYEKL, per germline. CDR3 sequence reads: CASSLSGQGSSYEQYF. CDR3 DNA sequence: TGCGCCAGCAGCCTAAGCGGACAGGGGAGCTCCTACGAGCAGTACTTC.

V and J are TRBV7-6 and TRBJ2-5; 8 positions match TRBD2. Germline CDR1 and CDR2: SGHVS and FNYEAQ. The CDR3 runs 15 residues. The junction had 9 bases not matched to a gene; V was cut back by 4 bases and J by 5 bases. The CDR3 DNA reads TGTGCCAGCAGCTACCAGGCGGGGGGCGTTGAGACCCAGTACTTC. It yields the protein CASSYQAGGVETQYF.

The rearrangement joins TRBV7-9 to TRBJ2-2; 7 nucleotides agree with TRBD1. This CDR3 has 16 residues. Trimming cost V 3 bases and J 6 bases; bases outside gene matches: 10. Per germline, CDR1 SEHNR and CDR2 FQNEAQ (reference sequence). Here the CDR3 DNA reads TGTGCCAGCAGCTTTGAGGGGGCGCGTTACGCCGGGGAGCTGTTTTTT. Residues: CASSFEGARYAGELFF.

The chain couples TRBV6-2 or TRBV6-3 to TRBJ2-3, with 14 nucleotides matching TRBD2. The CDR3 covers 18 residues. After removal of 2 bases from V and 4 bases from J, the junction contained 8 bases not matched to a gene. Germline CDR1 MNHEY, CDR2 SVGEGT. The CDR3, as DNA: TGTGCCAGCAGTTACAACGGACTAGCGGGAGGTTTCTCAGATACGCAGTATTTT. It codes for CASSYNGLAGGFSDTQYF.

CDR3 in amino acids: CASSLAEDGGPSSYNEQFF. Written as DNA, the CDR3 is TGTGCCAGCAGCTTAGCGGAAGACGGGGGACCTTCTTCGTACAATGAGCAGTTCTTC. V and J are TRBV7-9 and TRBJ2-1, with D possibly matching TRBD2 (6 bases). Germline V gene data show CDR1 as SEHNR and CDR2 as FQNEAQ (reference sequence). The CDR3 has 19 amino acids. The V and J ends lost 0 bases and 4 bases respectively, with 22 bases between them.

J is TRBJ2-6 and V is TRBV19; 14 bases agree with TRBD2. CDR3 length: 18 residues. The trim removed 4 bases at V and 2 bases at J, leaving 4 bases unmatched. The germline V gene has CDR1 LNHDA and CDR2 SQIVND (reference sequence). The CDR3 is CASSTPGLAGAGANVLTF. The CDR3 coding sequence is TGTGCCAGTAGTACTCCGGGACTAGCGGGAGCTGGGGCCAACGTCCTGACTTTC.

The rearrangement links TRBV24-1 to TRBJ2-1; 11 nucleotides agree with TRBD2. Per germline, CDR1 KGHDR and CDR2 SFDVKD. The CDR3 runs to 18 residues. The trim removed 3 bases at V and 4 bases at J, leaving 10 bases unmatched. DNA of the CDR3: TGTGCCACCAGTGATGGTCCTAGCGGGAGGACAGCATACAATGAGCAGTTCTTC. Translation gives CATSDGPSGRTAYNEQFF.

The V call is TRBV5-1, the J call TRBJ1-1; TRBD1 agrees at 7 bases. J was trimmed by 5 bases and V by 0 bases; bases with no gene match: 4. The germline CDR1 and CDR2 sequences are SGHRS and YFSETQ. CDR3 length: 14 amino acids. CDR3 protein: CASSLGPTGTEAFF. Written as DNA, the CDR3 is TGCGCCAGCAGCTTGGGGCCGACAGGGACTGAAGCTTTCTTT. The entire variable domain, with the rest obtained from reference TRBV5-1 and TRBJ1-1, is as follows: KAGVTQTPRYLIKTRGQQVTLSCSPISGHRSVSWYQQTPGQGLQFLFEYFSETQRNKGNFPGRFSGRQFSNSRSEMNVSTLELGDSALYLCASSLGPTGTEAFFGQGTRLTVV.

V usage is TRBV7-3 and J usage is TRBJ2-2; tentative D call: TRBD2 (5 bases). Trimming shortened V by 0 bases and J by 4 bases, and 24 bases separated the two germline ends. Germline V lookup: CDR1 SGHTA, CDR2 FQGTGA. This CDR3 is built from 20 residues. The CDR3 reads CASSLTGMGSTGMSTGELFF. CDR3 sequence (DNA): TGTGCCAGCAGCTTAACCGGGATGGGCTCGACGGGTATGAGCACCGGGGAGCTGTTTTTT.

The rearrangement uses TRBV5-8 and TRBJ1-5; D remains unclear. Germline CDR1 is SGHTS and CDR2 is YDEGEE. CDR3 length: 13 residues. V lost 3 bases and J lost 7, with 11 bases in between. The CDR3 coding sequence is TGTGCCAGCAGCTATATCGGGGTCCAGCCCCAGCATTTT. Translated: CASSYIGVQPQHF.

In its sample, this clone was seen a few times. J is TRBJ2-1 and V is TRBV30; D call uncertain. V lost 0 bases, J lost 4 bases, and 7 bases lay in between. The CDR3 extends over 13 amino acids. Germline-derived CDR1 and CDR2 are GTSNPN and SVGIG (reference sequence). The CDR3 DNA is TGTGCCTGGAGTGTAACAGTTTACAATGAGCAGTTCTTC. This translates into CAWSVTVYNEQFF.

The J gene is TRBJ2-5, the V gene TRBV5-5; 8 nucleotides agree with TRBD2. From germline, CDR1 is SGHKS and CDR2 YYEKEE (reference sequence). J gave up 4 bases and V 4 bases, and 15 bases lay outside the gene matches. The CDR3 runs 17 residues. The CDR3 spells CASSRSLAGGSVETQYF. The CDR3 bases are TGTGCCAGCAGCCGTTCGCTGGCGGGAGGATCGGTAGAGACCCAGTACTTC.

CDR3 sequence reads: CAWSVQGRGSYNSPLHF. DNA of the CDR3: TGTGCCTGGAGTGTACAGGGCAGGGGGTCCTATAATTCACCCCTCCACTTT. This chain links TRBV30 with TRBJ1-6, with 7 bases aligning to TRBD1. With 0 bases clipped from V and 1 base from J, the junction kept 6 bases outside the gene matches. CDR1 is GTSNPN and CDR2 is SVGIG in the germline V gene (reference sequence). This CDR3 spans 17 amino acids.